What follows are 26 T cell receptor beta chains derived from one specimen sequenced in a study of CD8+ T cells in alopecia areata. The sample's treatment: oral pan-JAK inhibitor, 5-10 mg twice daily. RNA extraction and reverse transcription yielded cDNA as sequencing template. Sequencing used immunoSEQ multiplex PCR; TCRdb keeps in-frame clones, though not all of them. Among under 250,000 clones, about 50% were seen once, and the ten largest hold roughly 1.4%. The sample consisted of CD4+ T cells sorted from blood, taken at week 4, from a patient treated with tofacitinib. Receptor source: a human donor with alopecia areata.

This clone was seen a few times. The J gene is TRBJ2-3, the V gene TRBV4-1; D call uncertain. The V gene lost 0 bases and the J gene lost 2 bases, with 9 bases spanning the gap. This CDR3 contains 15 residues. Per the germline V gene, CDR1 is MGHRA and CDR2 is YSYEKL. DNA for the CDR3: TGCGCCAGCAGCCAAGATGGCATTTACACAGATACGCAGTATTTT. Translation: CASSQDGIYTDTQYF.

This clone came up a few times. The chain combines TRBV7-3 with TRBJ2-1; D is unresolved. The V end lost 6 bases, the J end lost 0 bases, and 6 bases lay between the germline ends. The germline CDR1 and CDR2 sequences are SGHTA and FQGTGA. There are 13 residues in the CDR3. The CDR3 nucleotides are TGTGCCAGCAGTCAGGACTCCTACAATGAGCAGTTCTTC. Translated, it gives CASSQDSYNEQFF.

The rearrangement uses TRBV10-3 and TRBJ2-3, with a tentative D call TRBD2 (6 bases). Trimming removed 6 bases at V and 5 bases at J, with 15 bases between. CDR3 size: 14 residues. Per germline, CDR1 ENHRY and CDR2 SYGVKD. The CDR3 is CAIRFRETGDTQYF. The CDR3 DNA reads TGTGCCATCAGGTTCCGGGAGACGGGAGATACGCAGTATTTT.

The chain links TRBV28 to TRBJ1-2; D not resolved. In germline, CDR1 is MDHEN, CDR2 SYDVKM. The germline V and J ends were trimmed by 9 bases and 6 bases, with 20 bases remaining between them. The CDR3 is made up of 14 amino acids. CDR3 amino acids: CASTVSGARNGYTF. CDR3 nucleotide sequence: TGTGCCAGTACGGTCTCTGGTGCCCGAAATGGCTACACCTTC.

The genes are TRBV5-1 and TRBJ2-1, with D perhaps assigned TRBD1 or TRBD2 (5 bases each). Trimming took off 1 base at V and 13 bases at J, with 15 bases between the two ends. The germline V gene has CDR1 SGHRS and CDR2 YFSETQ. The CDR3 length is 13 residues. CDR3 amino acids: CASSLSGANIQFF. The CDR3 region has the DNA TGCGCCAGCAGCTTGTCCGGGGCCAACATACAGTTCTTC.

This clone occurred a few times. In DNA form, the CDR3 reads TGTGCCAGCAAGCGGGGGGGCCGGGATAGTACGCAGTATTTT. Translating gives CASKRGGRDSTQYF. The chain joins TRBV2 to TRBJ2-3; TRBD2 matches 10 bases. CDR3 length: 14 amino acids. Germline-derived CDR1 and CDR2 are SNHLY and FYNNEI. V was clipped by 7 bases and J by 8 bases; unmatched bases: 9.

This clone occurred once. The chain has TRBV30 and TRBJ1-6; a weak D match, TRBD1 (6 bases). The CDR3 runs to 14 residues. CDR1 is GTSNPN and CDR2 is SVGIG in the germline V gene (reference sequence). Trimming stripped 4 bases from V and 6 bases from J, with 13 bases between. The CDR3 sequence is CAWNPQGVNSPLHF. The DNA for the CDR3 is TGTGCCTGGAATCCACAGGGAGTTAATTCACCCCTCCACTTT.

The chain has TRBV11-2 and TRBJ2-1, with 7 positions matching TRBD1. Germline CDR1 SGHAT, CDR2 FQNNGV. V dropped 7 bases and J dropped 3; count of bases not matched to a gene: 12. The CDR3 contains 16 residues. CDR3 sequence (DNA): TGTGCCAGCACCCTTAGACAGGGCATCAGCTACAATGAGCAGTTCTTC. The encoded protein is CASTLRQGISYNEQFF. The variable domain in full, completed from reference TRBV11-2 and TRBJ2-1, reads EAGVAQSPRYKIIEKRQSVAFWCNPISGHATLYWYQQILGQGPKLLIQFQNNGVVDDSQLPKDRFSAERLKGVDSTLKIQPAKLEDSAVYLCASTLRQGISYNEQFFGPGTRLTVL.

The rearrangement uses TRBV29-1 and TRBJ2-7, with D maybe TRBD1 (5 bases). The CDR3 runs to 12 residues. CDR1 is SQVTM, CDR2 ANQGSEA, per germline. Deletions cut 7 bases from V and 0 bases from J, with 10 bases between. The CDR3 nucleotides read TGCAGCGCTCGACAGCACTCCTACGAGCAGTACTTC. Translation gives CSARQHSYEQYF.

The chain combines TRBV7-9 with TRBJ2-4; D is unclear. Looked up from germline, CDR1 is SEHNR and CDR2 is FQNEAQ (reference sequence). Trimming took off 5 bases at V and 7 bases at J, with 18 bases between the two ends. The CDR3 spans 15 residues. CDR3 in amino acids: CASSPYRASTNIQYF. CDR3 bases: TGTGCCAGCAGCCCATACCGGGCCTCCACCAACATTCAGTACTTC.

This clone has only a few counts. V is TRBV7-2 and J is TRBJ1-2; TRBD1 matches 7 bases. With V trimmed by 5 bases and J by 5 bases, 5 bases remained unmatched. From germline, CDR1 is SGHTA and CDR2 FQGNSA. The CDR3 sequence is 13 residues long. The CDR3 DNA is TGTGCCAGCAGCCAGGGGGGAAATTATGGCTACACCTTC. Translating gives CASSQGGNYGYTF.

The V and J genes are TRBV6-1 and TRBJ2-5, with D unclear. The CDR3 consists of 13 residues. The V gene lost 8 bases and the J gene lost 3 bases, with 13 bases spanning the gap. Per germline, CDR1 MNHNS and CDR2 SASEGT. CDR3 protein: CASSQTVKETQYF. DNA for the CDR3: TGTGCCAGCTCCCAGACGGTAAAAGAGACCCAGTACTTC.

The J gene is TRBJ2-1, the V gene TRBV9, with 9 bases aligning to TRBD2. The CDR3 is 15 amino acids. Germline V gene data show CDR1 as SGDLS and CDR2 as YYNGEE. The V gene end was trimmed by 3 bases and the J gene end by 8 bases; junction bases not matched to a gene: 9. The CDR3 spells CASSARGGGADEQFF. The DNA of the CDR3 is TGTGCCAGCAGCGCCCGGGGCGGGGGGGCCGATGAGCAGTTCTTC.

Only a few counts were recorded for this clone. The V call is TRBV5-4, the J call TRBJ1-2; D is possibly TRBD1 (5 bases). Trimming left V 0 bases short and J 3 bases short, with 9 bases between. This CDR3 is 14 amino acids long. Per germline, CDR1 SGHNT and CDR2 YYREEE (reference sequence). The CDR3 DNA reads TGTGCCAGCAGCTTGGGGACACAGGACTATGGCTACACCTTC. This codes for CASSLGTQDYGYTF.

Only a few counts were recorded for this clone. The rearrangement uses TRBV2 and TRBJ1-1; D ambiguous. Trimming shortened V by 4 bases and J by 0 bases, and 12 bases separated the two germline ends. The CDR3 is 15 residues long. Germline loops: CDR1 SNHLY, CDR2 FYNNEI. The CDR3 DNA reads TGTGCCAGCAGTGGGATGGGCCGATTGAACACTGAAGCTTTCTTT. Translated, it gives CASSGMGRLNTEAFF.

The table lists this clone with a count of one. The chain has TRBV9 and TRBJ2-3; D may be TRBD2 (6 bases). V lost 0 bases to trimming and J lost 0 bases, with 8 bases between them. The germline V gene has CDR1 SGDLS and CDR2 YYNGEE. CDR3 size: 15 residues. The CDR3: CASSVAGTSTDTQYF. The CDR3 DNA reads TGTGCCAGCAGCGTAGCGGGGACTAGCACAGATACGCAGTATTTT.

This clone has a handful of counts. The rearrangement links TRBV9 to TRBJ1-1, with D perhaps TRBD1 (5 bases). Germline V gene data show CDR1 as SGDLS and CDR2 as YYNGEE. The CDR3 covers 15 residues. The V end lost 0 bases, the J end lost 0 bases, and 9 bases lay between the germline ends. CDR3 amino acids: CASSVVGALNTEAFF. CDR3 DNA sequence: TGTGCCAGCAGCGTAGTCGGGGCCCTGAACACTGAAGCTTTCTTT.

This clone was detected only a few times. V gene TRBV7-9 combines with J gene TRBJ1-2; 7 positions match TRBD1. Germline V gene lookup returns CDR1 SEHNR and CDR2 FQNEAQ (reference sequence). The CDR3 sequence is 13 residues long. The ends lost 2 bases at V and 6 bases at J; junction bases unmatched: 3. The CDR3 region has the DNA TGTGCCAGCAGCTTAAAACAGGGGAATGGCTACACCTTC. Translation: CASSLKQGNGYTF.

This clone was picked up a small number of times. The gene calls are TRBV4-3 and TRBJ2-3; D remains ambiguous. V gave up 0 bases and J gave up 0 bases, with 10 bases separating them. The CDR3 runs 16 residues. CDR1 and CDR2 from the germline V gene are LGHNA and YSLEER. CDR3: CASSQEPGSSTDTQYF. The CDR3 DNA reads as TGCGCCAGCAGCCAAGAACCGGGCTCTAGCACAGATACGCAGTATTTT.

J is TRBJ1-2 and V is TRBV4-3; 7 bases line up with TRBD1. CDR1 and CDR2 from the germline V gene are LGHNA and YSLEER. Unmatched junction bases numbered 5, after V lost 1 base and J lost 6 bases. The CDR3 contains 14 residues. The CDR3 DNA follows: TGCGCCAGCAGCCAAGCGTCAGGGGGTAATGGCTACACCTTC. It specifies CASSQASGGNGYTF.

This clone was recorded a few times. The same CDR3 also results from other DNA sequences found in this sample. The chain recombines TRBV30 with TRBJ2-7; D may be TRBD1 or TRBD2 (5 bases each). There are 11 residues in the CDR3. Between the trimmed V and J ends, which lost 4 bases and 4 bases, there was a span of 8 bases. Germline CDR1 reads GTSNPN; CDR2 reads SVGIG (reference sequence). The CDR3 DNA sequence: TGTGCCTGGAAAGGGGAGTACGAGCAGTACTTC. Its protein is CAWKGEYEQYF.

A few counts support this clone. The V and J genes are TRBV13 and TRBJ1-5, with 10 bases matching TRBD1. This CDR3 is 16 amino acids long. Germline V gene sequence: CDR1 PRHDT, CDR2 FYEKMQ (reference sequence). After removal of 0 bases from V and 4 bases from J, the junction contained 3 bases not matched to a gene. CDR3 residues: CASSLGTGGANQPQHF. DNA for the CDR3: TGTGCCAGCAGCTTAGGGACAGGGGGCGCGAATCAGCCCCAGCATTTT.

The chain is built from TRBV6-1 and TRBJ1-6; no definite D call. Germline-derived CDR1 and CDR2 are MNHNS and SASEGT. The CDR3 length is 16 residues. V gave up 1 base and J gave up 7 bases, with 14 bases separating them. This chain's CDR3 is CASSEGAWVANSPLHF. The CDR3 DNA reads as TGTGCCAGCAGTGAAGGGGCCTGGGTGGCGAATTCACCCCTCCACTTT.

The chain couples TRBV12-5 to TRBJ1-5, with a weak D call TRBD1 (5 bases). The V gene's germline CDR1 is LGHNT and CDR2 FRNRAP. Trimming cost V 1 base and J 3 bases, with 10 bases left between them. The CDR3 is made up of 15 amino acids. The CDR3 protein is CASGLAGLPNQPQHF. The CDR3 nucleotides read TGTGCTAGTGGTTTGGCGGGACTCCCCAATCAGCCCCAGCATTTT.

The V call is TRBV29-1, the J call TRBJ1-3; D not certain. V dropped 4 bases and J dropped 0 bases, with 10 bases sitting between them. Germline V gives CDR1 SQVTM, CDR2 ANQGSEA. CDR3 size: 14 residues. CDR3 protein: CSVAFGGSGNTIYF. Here the CDR3 DNA reads TGCAGCGTTGCCTTTGGTGGCTCTGGAAACACCATATATTTT.

This clone was detected many times. V usage is TRBV2 and J usage is TRBJ1-5, with D uncertain. The V gene lost 2 bases and the J gene lost 8 bases, with 7 bases spanning the gap. The CDR3 runs 12 residues. Germline values: CDR1 SNHLY, CDR2 FYNNEI. The DNA of the CDR3 is TGTGCCAGCAGTGAAAGCTGGGAGCCCCAGCATTTT. This codes for CASSESWEPQHF.